This passage covers 3 T cell receptor beta chains from one sample sequenced in a study of blood T cell repertoires in COVID-19 (dated by TCRdb to 2018 to 2021). Libraries were made using the immunoSEQ multiplex PCR assay. TCRdb's version of the immuneACCESS table is confined to in-frame rearrangements and falls short of the full clone set. An unresolved V gene accounts for under half of the shortfall where checked; the remainder is of unknown origin. The sample has roughly 220,000 clones on record, about 86% of them singletons. The ten top clones hold roughly 14% of the sample. The sample comprised PBMCs or T cells enriched from blood (not recorded which). These receptors came from a woman in her 50s with acute COVID-19.

The rearrangement joins TRBV4-2 to TRBJ1-5; D perhaps matches TRBD1 (5 bases). Per germline, CDR1 LGHNA and CDR2 YNFKEQ. V was clipped by 5 bases and J by 0 bases, with 14 bases between them. The CDR3 is 16 residues long. CDR3 region: CASSEDTTLSNQPQHF. CDR3 coding DNA: TGTGCCAGCAGCGAGGACACAACCCTTAGCAATCAGCCCCAGCATTTT.

The V gene is TRBV5-1, the J gene TRBJ2-1, with D hard to call. Germline V gene lookup returns CDR1 SGHRS and CDR2 YFSETQ. Trimming took 4 bases from V and 7 from J, leaving 9 bases between them. This CDR3 is 12 amino acids long. Here the CDR3 DNA reads TGCGCCAGCAGCAAGGAGAGGAATGAGCAGTTCTTC. Amino acids: CASSKERNEQFF.

The chain carries TRBV13 and TRBJ2-5; 8 nucleotides line up with TRBD1. The CDR3 runs 15 residues. The J segment lost 5 bases and the V segment lost 5 bases, leaving 10 bases of the junction unmatched. Germline V gives CDR1 PRHDT, CDR2 FYEKMQ (reference sequence). CDR3 sequence (DNA): TGTGCCAGCAGCCACCCAGGGGGCGTGTTGGAGACCCAGTACTTC. This codes for CASSHPGGVLETQYF.